What follows describes a single TCR beta chain. Its antigen is as yet unknown. CD8 cells classed as naive were CD45RO-negative and positively selected for CCR7, excluding terminally differentiated effector memory CD45RA+ cells. Only in-frame clones appear in the TCRdb table, and some are missing; sequencing was by immunoSEQ multiplex PCR. This table has around 2,000,000 clones, roughly 95% appearing once. The CDR3 consists of 13 residues. V was shortened by 0 bases and J by 8 bases, with 11 bases between the two germline ends. CDR1 SGDLS and CDR2 YYNGEE come from the germline V gene. The sample is drawn from a study of shared clonotypes between healthy human individuals. Study outcomes and limitations: Naive subsets, compared against memory subsets, generally had larger estimated richness values.

The source of this sequence is a man aged 18 to 30 in good health. Specimen: naive CD8+ T cells sorted from blood. The rearrangement joins TRBV9 to TRBJ1-2; tentatively, D is TRBD1 (6 bases). The CDR3 DNA reads TGTGCCAGCAGCGTAGAACAGGGTGCGGGCTACACCTTC. Its protein is CASSVEQGAGYTF. Using reference TRBV9 and TRBJ1-2 for the parts outside the CDR3, the full variable domain is DSGVTQTPKHLITATGQRVTLRCSPRSGDLSVYWYQQSLDQGLQFLIQYYNGEERAKGNILERFSAQQFPDLHSELNLSSLELGDSALYFCASSVEQGAGYTFGSGTRLTVV.